The clone carrying this TCR beta chain was picked up one time. Its cognate antigen is unknown. This sample is part of a study of T cell responses to AZD1222 COVID-19 vaccine. Study-wide context: Second-dose groups at about 4 or about 12 weeks were pooled. Study findings and constraints: Baseline testing showed seropositivity in only a handful of AZD1222 recipients. Repertoires were collected only later (after the peak T cell response had occurred). Clonal diversity may have been underestimated in mostly white British donors.

Germline V CDR1 and CDR2: MNHEY, SVGAGI. The CDR3 runs 13 residues. Trimming stripped 3 bases from V and 3 bases from J, with 9 bases between. Measured with immunoSEQ multiplex PCR; TCRdb has only the in-frame clones, and not every one. The sample has some 130,000 clones, 90% to 95% seen once; the top ten hold 1.5% to 2%. Source: peripheral blood, taken on day 0 of AZD1222 vaccination. The V gene is TRBV6-5, the J gene TRBJ2-7; D unclear. The receptor was derived from an adult in good health. DNA of the CDR3: TGTGCCAGCAGTTATAGTGCCGGCTACGAGCAGTACTTC. It codes for CASSYSAGYEQYF.